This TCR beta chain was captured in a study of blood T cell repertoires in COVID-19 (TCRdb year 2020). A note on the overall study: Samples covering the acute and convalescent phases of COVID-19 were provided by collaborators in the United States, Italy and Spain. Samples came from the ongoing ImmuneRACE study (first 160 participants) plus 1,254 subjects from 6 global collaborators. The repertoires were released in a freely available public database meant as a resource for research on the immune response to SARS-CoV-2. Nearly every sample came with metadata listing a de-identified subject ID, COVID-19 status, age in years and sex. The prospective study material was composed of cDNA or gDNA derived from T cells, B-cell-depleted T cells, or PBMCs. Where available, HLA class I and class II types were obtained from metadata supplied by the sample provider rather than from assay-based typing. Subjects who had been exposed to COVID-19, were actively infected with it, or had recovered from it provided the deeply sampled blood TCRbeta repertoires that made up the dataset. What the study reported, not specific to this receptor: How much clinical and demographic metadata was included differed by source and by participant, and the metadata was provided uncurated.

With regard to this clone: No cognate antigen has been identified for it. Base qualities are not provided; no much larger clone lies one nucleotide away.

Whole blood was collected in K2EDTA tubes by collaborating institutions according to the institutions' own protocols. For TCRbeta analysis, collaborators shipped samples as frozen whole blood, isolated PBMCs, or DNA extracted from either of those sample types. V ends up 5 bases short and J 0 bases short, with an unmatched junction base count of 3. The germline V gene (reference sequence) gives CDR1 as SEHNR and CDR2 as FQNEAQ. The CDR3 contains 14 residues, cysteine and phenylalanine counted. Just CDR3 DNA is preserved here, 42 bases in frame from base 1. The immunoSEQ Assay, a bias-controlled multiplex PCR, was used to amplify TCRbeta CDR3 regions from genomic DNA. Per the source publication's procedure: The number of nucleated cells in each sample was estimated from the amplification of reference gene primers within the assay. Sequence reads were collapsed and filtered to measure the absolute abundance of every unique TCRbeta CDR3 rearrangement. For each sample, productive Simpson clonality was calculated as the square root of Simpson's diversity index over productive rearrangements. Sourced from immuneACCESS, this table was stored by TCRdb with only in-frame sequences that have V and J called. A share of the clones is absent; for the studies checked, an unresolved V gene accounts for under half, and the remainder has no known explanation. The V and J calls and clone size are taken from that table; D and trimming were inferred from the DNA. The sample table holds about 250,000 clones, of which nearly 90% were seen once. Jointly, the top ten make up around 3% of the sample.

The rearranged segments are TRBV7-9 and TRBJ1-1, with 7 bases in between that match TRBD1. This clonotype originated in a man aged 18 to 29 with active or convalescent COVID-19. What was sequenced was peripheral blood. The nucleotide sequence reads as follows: TGTGCCAGCAGCGTCGACAGGGTGAACACTGAAGCTTTCTTT. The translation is CASSVDRVNTEAFF.